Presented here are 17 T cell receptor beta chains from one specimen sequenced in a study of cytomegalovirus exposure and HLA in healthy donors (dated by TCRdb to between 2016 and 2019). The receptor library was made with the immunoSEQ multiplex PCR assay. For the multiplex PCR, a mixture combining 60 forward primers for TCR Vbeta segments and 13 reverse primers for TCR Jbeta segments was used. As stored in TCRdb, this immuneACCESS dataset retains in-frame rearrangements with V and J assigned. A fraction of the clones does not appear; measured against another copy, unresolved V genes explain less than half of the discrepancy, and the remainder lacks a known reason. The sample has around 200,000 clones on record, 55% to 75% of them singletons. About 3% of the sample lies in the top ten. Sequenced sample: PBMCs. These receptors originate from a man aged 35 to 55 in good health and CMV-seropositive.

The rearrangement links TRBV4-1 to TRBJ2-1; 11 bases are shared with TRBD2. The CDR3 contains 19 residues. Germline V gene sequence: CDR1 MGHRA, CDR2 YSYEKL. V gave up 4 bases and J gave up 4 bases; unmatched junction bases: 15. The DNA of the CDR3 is TGCGCCAGCAGCCGAGACGGAGGTGGTAGCGGGGGGGTTTACAATGAGCAGTTCTTC. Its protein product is CASSRDGGGSGGVYNEQFF.

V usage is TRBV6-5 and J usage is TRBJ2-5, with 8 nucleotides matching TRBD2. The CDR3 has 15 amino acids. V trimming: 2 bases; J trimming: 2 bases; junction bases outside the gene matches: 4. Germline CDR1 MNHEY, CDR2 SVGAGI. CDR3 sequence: CASSYRGGGQETQYF. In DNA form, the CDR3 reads TGTGCCAGCAGTTACCGTGGCGGGGGGCAAGAGACCCAGTACTTC.

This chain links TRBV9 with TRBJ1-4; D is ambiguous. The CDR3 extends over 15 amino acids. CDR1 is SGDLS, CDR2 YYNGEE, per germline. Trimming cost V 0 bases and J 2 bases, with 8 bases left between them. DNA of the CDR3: TGTGCCAGCAGCGTAGGCAGACTGACTAATGAAAAACTGTTTTTT. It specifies CASSVGRLTNEKLFF.

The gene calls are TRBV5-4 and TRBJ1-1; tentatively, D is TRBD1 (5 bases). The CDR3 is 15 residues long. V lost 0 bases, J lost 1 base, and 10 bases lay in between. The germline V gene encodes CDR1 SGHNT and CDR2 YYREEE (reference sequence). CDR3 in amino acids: CASSLDRTTNTEAFF. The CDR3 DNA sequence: TGTGCCAGCAGCTTGGATCGGACAACGAACACTGAAGCTTTCTTT.

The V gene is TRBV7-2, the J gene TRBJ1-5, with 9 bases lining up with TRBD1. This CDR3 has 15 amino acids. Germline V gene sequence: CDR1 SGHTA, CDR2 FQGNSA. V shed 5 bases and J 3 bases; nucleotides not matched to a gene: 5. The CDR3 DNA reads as TGTGCCAGCAGCCCGACAGGGGGGAACAATCAGCCCCAGCATTTT. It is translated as CASSPTGGNNQPQHF.

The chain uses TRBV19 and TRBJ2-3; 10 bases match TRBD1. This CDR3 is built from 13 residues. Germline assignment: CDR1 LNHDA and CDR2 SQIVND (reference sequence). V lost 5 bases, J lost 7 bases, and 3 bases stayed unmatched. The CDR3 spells CASSPTGGYTQYF. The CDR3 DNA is TGTGCCAGTAGTCCGACAGGGGGCTATACGCAGTATTTT.

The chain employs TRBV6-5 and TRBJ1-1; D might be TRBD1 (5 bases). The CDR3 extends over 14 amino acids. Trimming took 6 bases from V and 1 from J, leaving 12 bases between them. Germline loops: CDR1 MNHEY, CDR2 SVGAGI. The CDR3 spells CASSRAGGNTEAFF. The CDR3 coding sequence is TGTGCCAGCAGCCGCGCGGGGGGGAACACTGAAGCTTTCTTT.

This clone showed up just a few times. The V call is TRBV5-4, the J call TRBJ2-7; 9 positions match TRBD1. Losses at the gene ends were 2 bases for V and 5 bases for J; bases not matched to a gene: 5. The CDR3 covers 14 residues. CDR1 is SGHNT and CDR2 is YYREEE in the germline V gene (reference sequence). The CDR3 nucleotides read TGTGCCAGCAGCTTCGGGGACAGGGATGACGAGCAGTACTTC. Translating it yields CASSFGDRDDEQYF.

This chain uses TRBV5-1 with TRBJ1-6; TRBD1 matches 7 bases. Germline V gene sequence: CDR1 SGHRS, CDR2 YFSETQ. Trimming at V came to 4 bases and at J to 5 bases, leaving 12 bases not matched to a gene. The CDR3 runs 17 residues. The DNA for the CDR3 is TGCGCCAGCAGCACAGGGGTTACTCAGGGAAATAATTCACCCCTCCACTTT. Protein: CASSTGVTQGNNSPLHF.

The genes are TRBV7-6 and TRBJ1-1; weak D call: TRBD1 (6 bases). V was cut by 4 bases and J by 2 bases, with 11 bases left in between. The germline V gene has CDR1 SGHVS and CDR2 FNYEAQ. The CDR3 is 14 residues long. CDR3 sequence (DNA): TGTGCCAGCAGCTCACAGGGAGCCAACACTGAAGCTTTCTTT. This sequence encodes CASSSQGANTEAFF.

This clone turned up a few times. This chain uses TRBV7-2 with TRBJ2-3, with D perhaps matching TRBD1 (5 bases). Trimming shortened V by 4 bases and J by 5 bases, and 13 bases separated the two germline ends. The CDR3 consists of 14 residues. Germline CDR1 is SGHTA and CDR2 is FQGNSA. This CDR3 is CASSSRVGQDTQYF. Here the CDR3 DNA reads TGTGCCAGCAGCTCCAGGGTGGGCCAAGATACGCAGTATTTT.

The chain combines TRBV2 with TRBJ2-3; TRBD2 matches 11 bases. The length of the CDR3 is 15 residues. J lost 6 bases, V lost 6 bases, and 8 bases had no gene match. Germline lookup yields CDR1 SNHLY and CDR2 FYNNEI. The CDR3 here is CASRLAGGREDTQYF. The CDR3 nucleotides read TGTGCCAGCAGGTTAGCGGGGGGGCGTGAGGATACGCAGTATTTT.

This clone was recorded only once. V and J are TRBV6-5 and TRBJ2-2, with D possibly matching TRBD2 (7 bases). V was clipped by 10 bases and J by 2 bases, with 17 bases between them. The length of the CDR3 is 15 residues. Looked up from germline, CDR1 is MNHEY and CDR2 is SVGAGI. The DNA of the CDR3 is TGTGCCACCAGGGGTGGGAGGGGCAACACCGGGGAGCTGTTTTTT. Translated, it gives CATRGGRGNTGELFF.

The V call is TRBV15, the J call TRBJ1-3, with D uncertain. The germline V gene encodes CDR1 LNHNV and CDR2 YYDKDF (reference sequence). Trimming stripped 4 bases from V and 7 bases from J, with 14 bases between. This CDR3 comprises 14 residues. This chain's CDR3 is CATSIPTAPNTIYF. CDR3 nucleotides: TGTGCCACCAGCATACCTACAGCTCCTAACACCATATATTTT.

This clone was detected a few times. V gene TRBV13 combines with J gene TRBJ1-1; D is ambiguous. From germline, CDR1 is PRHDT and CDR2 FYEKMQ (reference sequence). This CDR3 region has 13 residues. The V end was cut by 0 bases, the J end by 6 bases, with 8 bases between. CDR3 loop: CASSLGGKPEAFF. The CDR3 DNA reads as TGTGCCAGCAGCTTAGGCGGGAAGCCTGAAGCTTTCTTT.

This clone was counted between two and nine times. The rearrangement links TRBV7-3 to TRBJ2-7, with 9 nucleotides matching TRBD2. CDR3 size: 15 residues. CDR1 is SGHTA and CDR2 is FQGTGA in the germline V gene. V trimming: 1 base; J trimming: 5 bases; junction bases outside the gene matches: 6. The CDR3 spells CASSLNAGGRDEQYF. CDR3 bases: TGTGCCAGCAGCTTAAATGCGGGGGGGCGCGACGAGCAGTACTTC.

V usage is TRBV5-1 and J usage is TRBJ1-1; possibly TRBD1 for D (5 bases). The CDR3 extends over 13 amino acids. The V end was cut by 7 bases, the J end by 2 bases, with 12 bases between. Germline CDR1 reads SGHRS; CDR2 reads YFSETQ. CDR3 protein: CASSMTVNTEAFF. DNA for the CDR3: TGCGCCAGCTCCATGACAGTCAACACTGAAGCTTTCTTT.